Listed below are T cell receptor beta chains from one sample, sequenced in a study of cytomegalovirus exposure and HLA in healthy donors. Libraries were prepared by immunoSEQ multiplex PCR; TCRdb keeps only in-frame clonotypes and omits some of them. The sample lists under 150,000 clones, roughly 80% seen once, with over 2.5% in the top ten. Sequencing was done on a sample of PBMCs. The receptor source for this set is a male donor in good health and CMV-seronegative. The CDR3 runs from the conserved cysteine through the conserved F or W. A D gene is named only where the DNA matches it firmly. The size of a clone is reported for some rows only, either as once, few or many, or as a class for expanded clones.

v_call: TRBV7-2; j_call: TRBJ2-6; clone_size: -; d_call: -; cdr3_aa: CASTLRMGVNVLTF; cdr3_nt: TGTGCCAGCACCCTGAGGATGGGTGTCAACGTCCTGACTTTC
v_call: TRBV2; j_call: TRBJ2-7; clone_size: -; d_call: -; cdr3_aa: CASSRLFGEQYF; cdr3_nt: TGTGCCAGCAGCAGACTCTTTGGCGAGCAGTACTTC
v_call: TRBV6-1; j_call: TRBJ2-1; clone_size: few; d_call: TRBD2; cdr3_aa: CASNAVSGIHNEQFF; cdr3_nt: TGTGCCAGCAATGCGGTCAGCGGGATCCACAATGAGCAGTTCTTC
v_call: TRBV19; j_call: TRBJ2-5; clone_size: -; d_call: -; cdr3_aa: CASTARARGDGETQYF; cdr3_nt: TGTGCCAGTACCGCACGGGCCAGGGGTGATGGGGAGACCCAGTACTTC
v_call: TRBV4-2; j_call: TRBJ2-7; clone_size: -; d_call: TRBD1; cdr3_aa: CASSHSGQETPLTYEQYF; cdr3_nt: TGTGCCAGCAGCCACTCAGGACAGGAAACTCCCCTCACCTACGAGCAGTACTTC
v_call: TRBV30; j_call: TRBJ2-6; clone_size: -; d_call: -; cdr3_aa: CAWSVQTTSGANVLTF; cdr3_nt: TGTGCCTGGAGTGTACAGACAACCTCTGGGGCCAACGTCCTGACTTTC
v_call: TRBV6-5; j_call: TRBJ2-1; clone_size: once; d_call: -; cdr3_aa: CASSHRVEGYNEQFF; cdr3_nt: TGTGCCAGCAGCCACAGGGTCGAAGGATACAATGAGCAGTTCTTC
v_call: TRBV7-9; j_call: TRBJ2-1; clone_size: -; d_call: TRBD1; cdr3_aa: CASSGQGALEQFF; cdr3_nt: TGTGCCAGCAGCGGGCAGGGGGCACTTGAGCAGTTCTTC
v_call: TRBV4-3; j_call: TRBJ1-2; clone_size: few; d_call: TRBD1; cdr3_aa: CASSQLTGDYGYTF; cdr3_nt: TGCGCCAGCAGCCAGTTGACAGGGGACTATGGCTACACCTTC
v_call: TRBV10-3; j_call: TRBJ2-5; clone_size: -; d_call: -; cdr3_aa: CAIKSGGLNKETQYF; cdr3_nt: TGTGCCATCAAATCCGGGGGGCTGAATAAAGAGACCCAGTACTTC
v_call: TRBV9; j_call: TRBJ2-7; clone_size: few; d_call: TRBD2; cdr3_aa: CASSSPTAGTSGYEQYF; cdr3_nt: TGTGCCAGCAGCTCCCCTACTGCCGGGACTAGCGGATACGAGCAGTACTTC
v_call: TRBV7-9; j_call: TRBJ1-5; clone_size: -; d_call: TRBD1; cdr3_aa: CASSLVVGTGGGQPQHF; cdr3_nt: TGTGCCAGCAGCTTAGTCGTGGGAACAGGGGGCGGTCAGCCCCAGCATTTT
v_call: TRBV11-2; j_call: TRBJ2-3; clone_size: few; d_call: -; cdr3_aa: CASSSQGLNTQYF; cdr3_nt: TGTGCCAGCAGCTCGCAAGGACTAAACACGCAGTATTTT
v_call: TRBV7-8; j_call: TRBJ2-7; clone_size: -; d_call: -; cdr3_aa: CASSQGNPRGEQYF; cdr3_nt: TGTGCCAGCAGCCAGGGGAACCCTAGAGGCGAGCAGTACTTC
v_call: TRBV10-1; j_call: TRBJ1-6; clone_size: -; d_call: -; cdr3_aa: CASSDGQFGSPLHF; cdr3_nt: TGCGCCAGCAGTGATGGACAGTTTGGGTCACCCCTCCACTTT
v_call: TRBV4-2; j_call: TRBJ1-5; clone_size: -; d_call: TRBD1; cdr3_aa: CASSQRGPGQGSFWRNQPQHF; cdr3_nt: TGTGCCAGCAGCCAGAGGGGGCCGGGACAGGGGTCGTTTTGGCGCAATCAGCCCCAGCATTTT
v_call: TRBV7-9; j_call: TRBJ2-7; clone_size: -; d_call: -; cdr3_aa: CSSSSRLDSEQYF; cdr3_nt: TGTTCCAGCAGCTCCAGACTAGACTCGGAGCAGTACTTC
v_call: TRBV5-1; j_call: TRBJ2-5; clone_size: -; d_call: -; cdr3_aa: CASSLDAGQETQYF; cdr3_nt: TGCGCCAGCAGCTTGGATGCGGGACAAGAGACCCAGTACTTC
v_call: TRBV6-4; j_call: TRBJ1-2; clone_size: -; d_call: TRBD1; cdr3_aa: CASSDSDRHYGYTF; cdr3_nt: TGTGCCAGCAGTGACTCGGACAGGCACTATGGCTACACCTTC
v_call: TRBV10-1; j_call: TRBJ2-1; clone_size: -; d_call: TRBD2; cdr3_aa: CASSNLLAGGPQFF; cdr3_nt: TGCGCCAGCAGTAACCTACTAGCGGGAGGGCCCCAGTTCTTC
v_call: TRBV7-9; j_call: TRBJ2-1; clone_size: once; d_call: -; cdr3_aa: CASSLLDKALNEQFF; cdr3_nt: TGTGCCAGCAGCTTGTTGGACAAAGCCCTAAATGAGCAGTTCTTC
v_call: TRBV29-1; j_call: TRBJ2-1; clone_size: -; d_call: TRBD2; cdr3_aa: CSVNRGLAGGPGNEQFF; cdr3_nt: TGCAGCGTTAATCGAGGACTAGCGGGAGGGCCGGGGAATGAGCAGTTCTTC
v_call: TRBV12-5; j_call: TRBJ1-1; clone_size: once; d_call: -; cdr3_aa: CASSSGMNTEAFF; cdr3_nt: TGTGCTAGTTCGTCGGGAATGAACACTGAAGCTTTCTTT
v_call: TRBV2; j_call: TRBJ2-3; clone_size: -; d_call: -; cdr3_aa: CASRSDISRDTQYF; cdr3_nt: TGTGCCAGCAGGAGTGATATCTCGCGAGATACGCAGTATTTT
v_call: TRBV18; j_call: TRBJ1-2; clone_size: -; d_call: TRBD1; cdr3_aa: CASSHRTGEVVSGYTF; cdr3_nt: TGTGCCAGCTCACACCGGACAGGGGAAGTAGTTAGTGGCTACACCTTC
v_call: TRBV28; j_call: TRBJ1-6; clone_size: -; d_call: -; cdr3_aa: CASGPDSYNSPLHF; cdr3_nt: TGTGCCAGCGGCCCAGACAGCTATAATTCACCCCTCCACTTT
v_call: TRBV28; j_call: TRBJ2-2; clone_size: -; d_call: TRBD1; cdr3_aa: CATKTGTGITGELFF; cdr3_nt: TGTGCCACCAAAACTGGGACAGGCATTACCGGGGAGCTGTTTTTT
v_call: TRBV5-1; j_call: TRBJ1-1; clone_size: -; d_call: TRBD1; cdr3_aa: CASSLAGQDGGTEAFF; cdr3_nt: TGCGCCAGCAGCTTGGCGGGACAGGACGGGGGCACTGAAGCTTTCTTT
v_call: TRBV7-9; j_call: TRBJ1-6; clone_size: -; d_call: TRBD1; cdr3_aa: CASSFDRVRHNSPLHF; cdr3_nt: TGTGCCAGCAGCTTCGACAGGGTTCGACATAATTCACCCCTCCACTTT
v_call: TRBV4-3; j_call: TRBJ2-6; clone_size: once; d_call: -; cdr3_aa: CASSQEAGSGANGLTF; cdr3_nt: TGCGCCAGCAGCCAAGAAGCGGGCTCTGGGGCCAACGGCCTGACTTTC
v_call: TRBV18; j_call: TRBJ1-6; clone_size: few; d_call: -; cdr3_aa: CASSRDRRPKSPLHF; cdr3_nt: TGTGCCAGCTCGCGCGACAGGCGCCCGAAGAGTCCCCTCCACTTT
v_call: TRBV21-1; j_call: TRBJ2-2; clone_size: -; d_call: -; cdr3_aa: CASSHPDSNTGELFF; cdr3_nt: TGTGCCAGCAGCCATCCCGACAGTAACACCGGGGAGCTGTTTTTT
v_call: TRBV12-5; j_call: TRBJ1-5; clone_size: -; d_call: -; cdr3_aa: CASGYSENQPQHF; cdr3_nt: TGTGCTAGTGGTTACAGTGAAAATCAGCCCCAGCATTTT
v_call: TRBV7-3; j_call: TRBJ2-2; clone_size: -; d_call: TRBD1; cdr3_aa: CASSSQGNPGELFF; cdr3_nt: TGTGCCAGCAGCTCACAGGGGAATCCCGGGGAGCTGTTTTTT
v_call: TRBV5-4; j_call: TRBJ1-1; clone_size: -; d_call: TRBD1; cdr3_aa: CASSSGTGDTEAFF; cdr3_nt: TGTGCCAGCAGCTCAGGGACAGGGGACACTGAAGCTTTCTTT
v_call: TRBV30; j_call: TRBJ1-6; clone_size: -; d_call: -; cdr3_aa: CAGHWGPFWSFSRVSNSPLHF; cdr3_nt: TGTGCCGGACATTGGGGTCCCTTTTGGAGCTTTTCACGCGTAAGTAATTCACCCCTCCACTTT
v_call: TRBV11-2; j_call: TRBJ2-7; clone_size: -; d_call: -; cdr3_aa: CASSLEVRSYEQYF; cdr3_nt: TGTGCCAGCAGCTTAGAGGTCAGGTCCTACGAGCAGTACTTC
v_call: TRBV30; j_call: TRBJ2-7; clone_size: -; d_call: TRBD1; cdr3_aa: CAWMNGQGSYEQYF; cdr3_nt: TGTGCCTGGATGAACGGACAGGGCTCCTACGAGCAGTACTTC
v_call: TRBV19; j_call: TRBJ1-2; clone_size: -; d_call: TRBD1; cdr3_aa: CASSGWGTALHGYTF; cdr3_nt: TGTGCCAGCTCCGGTTGGGGGACAGCTTTACATGGCTACACCTTC
v_call: TRBV5-1; j_call: TRBJ2-3; clone_size: -; d_call: TRBD2; cdr3_aa: CASSFSGASTDTQYF; cdr3_nt: TGCGCCAGCAGCTTTAGCGGGGCTAGCACAGATACGCAGTATTTT
v_call: TRBV6-6; j_call: TRBJ2-7; clone_size: -; d_call: TRBD1; cdr3_aa: CASSAHRGREQYF; cdr3_nt: TGTGCCAGCAGTGCCCACAGGGGGCGCGAGCAGTACTTC
v_call: TRBV2; j_call: TRBJ2-7; clone_size: -; d_call: -; cdr3_aa: CASLTIYEQYF; cdr3_nt: TGTGCCAGCTTGACAATTTACGAGCAGTACTTC
v_call: TRBV9; j_call: TRBJ2-3; clone_size: -; d_call: -; cdr3_aa: CASSVSSGLIRRTDTQYF; cdr3_nt: TGTGCCAGCAGCGTATCCTCGGGGTTGATCCGACGCACAGATACGCAGTATTTT
v_call: TRBV5-1; j_call: TRBJ1-3; clone_size: -; d_call: -; cdr3_aa: CASSLEHYSGNTIYF; cdr3_nt: TGCGCCAGCAGCTTGGAGCATTACTCTGGAAACACCATATATTTT
v_call: TRBV9; j_call: TRBJ2-5; clone_size: once; d_call: -; cdr3_aa: CASSVVQGDPLGQYF; cdr3_nt: TGTGCCAGCAGCGTAGTGCAGGGCGATCCGCTAGGGCAGTACTTC
v_call: TRBV28; j_call: TRBJ2-7; clone_size: -; d_call: -; cdr3_aa: CASSFRVREQYF; cdr3_nt: TGTGCCAGCAGTTTCAGGGTCCGGGAGCAGTACTTC
v_call: TRBV6-5; j_call: TRBJ2-3; clone_size: -; d_call: -; cdr3_aa: CASIPSTVYTDTQYF; cdr3_nt: TGTGCCAGCATCCCCTCGACGGTATACACAGATACACAGTATTTT
v_call: TRBV7-2; j_call: TRBJ2-5; clone_size: -; d_call: -; cdr3_aa: CASRRGFQETQYF; cdr3_nt: TGTGCCAGCAGAAGGGGATTCCAAGAGACCCAGTACTTC
v_call: TRBV18; j_call: TRBJ2-3; clone_size: few; d_call: TRBD1; cdr3_aa: CASSPLQGTDTQYF; cdr3_nt: TGTGCCAGCTCACCCCTACAGGGGACAGATACGCAGTATTTT
v_call: TRBV19; j_call: TRBJ2-1; clone_size: -; d_call: TRBD2; cdr3_aa: CASTLIAGGPMSSYNEQFF; cdr3_nt: TGTGCCAGCACGCTTATAGCGGGAGGTCCGATGAGCTCCTACAATGAGCAGTTCTTC
v_call: TRBV4-1; j_call: TRBJ2-7; clone_size: -; d_call: TRBD1; cdr3_aa: CASSQEDRDYEQYF; cdr3_nt: TGCGCCAGCAGCCAAGAGGACAGGGACTACGAGCAGTACTTC
v_call: TRBV4-3; j_call: TRBJ1-5; clone_size: -; d_call: TRBD1; cdr3_aa: CASSPEGRGRNQPQHF; cdr3_nt: TGCGCCAGCAGCCCCGAGGGCAGGGGGCGAAATCAGCCCCAGCATTTT
v_call: TRBV19; j_call: TRBJ2-7; clone_size: -; d_call: -; cdr3_aa: CASSIAGQETYEQYF; cdr3_nt: TGTGCCAGTAGTATTGCGGGTCAGGAGACCTACGAGCAGTACTTC
v_call: TRBV7-3; j_call: TRBJ2-2; clone_size: -; d_call: TRBD2; cdr3_aa: CASSAPGLAGVNTGELFF; cdr3_nt: TGTGCCAGCAGCGCGCCGGGACTAGCGGGGGTCAACACCGGGGAGCTGTTTTTT
v_call: TRBV5-1; j_call: TRBJ2-7; clone_size: -; d_call: -; cdr3_aa: CASSYDSYEQYF; cdr3_nt: TGCGCCAGCAGCTATGACAGCTACGAGCAGTACTTC
v_call: TRBV7-9; j_call: TRBJ1-1; clone_size: -; d_call: -; cdr3_aa: CASSFRPTVVNTEAFF; cdr3_nt: TGTGCCAGCAGCTTCCGGCCTACAGTGGTGAACACTGAAGCTTTCTTT
v_call: TRBV15; j_call: TRBJ2-5; clone_size: -; d_call: TRBD1; cdr3_aa: CATSINRGSETQYF; cdr3_nt: TGTGCCACCAGCATAAACAGGGGGTCAGAGACCCAGTACTTC
v_call: TRBV28; j_call: TRBJ2-2; clone_size: -; d_call: -; cdr3_aa: CASSLPRANTGELFF; cdr3_nt: TGTGCCAGCAGTTTACCCAGGGCGAACACCGGGGAGCTGTTTTTT
v_call: TRBV30; j_call: TRBJ2-7; clone_size: -; d_call: -; cdr3_aa: CAWVEQGVGHYEQYF; cdr3_nt: TGTGCCTGGGTCGAACAGGGCGTCGGTCACTACGAGCAGTACTTC
v_call: TRBV4-3; j_call: TRBJ2-2; clone_size: -; d_call: TRBD1; cdr3_aa: CASSQDSTGAATGELFF; cdr3_nt: TGCGCCAGCAGCCAAGATTCGACAGGGGCAGCCACCGGGGAGCTGTTTTTT